The 18 T cell receptor beta chains reported below all come from one sample, sequenced in a study of CD8 T cell repertoires and HIV-1 epitope variants. Only in-frame clones appear in the TCRdb table, and some are missing; sequencing was by immunoSEQ multiplex PCR. The sample has 5,700 or so clones; about 65% are singletons. Their recognized antigens are unknown. Source material: cultured CD8+ T cells derived from PBMCs. These receptors were taken from a male donor with HIV.

The chain uses TRBV13 and TRBJ2-7, with 8 nucleotides matching TRBD1. V lost 4 bases and J lost 0; bases outside the gene matches: 8. Germline-derived CDR1 and CDR2 are PRHDT and FYEKMQ (reference sequence). The CDR3 is 16 amino acids. The CDR3, as DNA: TGTGCCAGCAGCTACCTCCAGGGGGCTTCCTCCTACGAGCAGTACTTC. Translation gives CASSYLQGASSYEQYF.

This clone has a handful of counts. The chain couples TRBV5-4 to TRBJ1-4, with TRBD1 as a possible D gene (5 bases). Trimming cost V 4 bases and J 4 bases, with 14 bases left between them. The CDR3 totals 15 residues. Per germline, CDR1 SGHNT and CDR2 YYREEE (reference sequence). CDR3 sequence: CASSPGDGGNEKLFF. DNA of the CDR3: TGTGCCAGCAGCCCGGGGGACGGGGGTAATGAAAAACTGTTTTTT.

The chain is built from TRBV10-3 and TRBJ2-5; TRBD1 aligns across 11 bases. The junction had 6 bases not matched to a gene; V was cut back by 4 bases and J by 5 bases. Germline-derived CDR1 and CDR2 are ENHRY and SYGVKD. The CDR3 loop spans 15 amino acids. CDR3 loop: CAISAGQGDGETQYF. DNA for the CDR3: TGTGCCATCAGTGCGGGACAGGGGGATGGTGAGACCCAGTACTTC.

The chain combines TRBV27 with TRBJ1-2; 7 positions match TRBD1. V gave up 2 bases and J gave up 4 bases; unmatched junction bases: 4. Germline CDR1 is MNHEY and CDR2 is SMNVEV (reference sequence). The CDR3 spans 14 residues. This CDR3 reads CASSLGGQTYGYTF. The CDR3 region has the DNA TGTGCCAGCAGTTTAGGGGGACAGACCTATGGCTACACCTTC.

This clone was counted between two and nine times. The chain combines TRBV5-1 with TRBJ1-1; D may be TRBD1 (5 bases). CDR1 SGHRS and CDR2 YFSETQ come from the germline V gene. V was shortened by 4 bases and J by 5 bases, with 12 bases between the two germline ends. This CDR3 is built from 13 residues. CDR3 sequence: CASSPLEGTEAFF. CDR3 nucleotide sequence: TGCGCCAGCAGCCCCTTGGAGGGGACTGAAGCTTTCTTT.

V and J are TRBV11-2 and TRBJ2-4; D tentatively fits TRBD1 or TRBD2 (5 bases each). The V gene's germline CDR1 is SGHAT and CDR2 FQNNGV. The germline V and J ends were trimmed by 3 bases and 10 bases, with 16 bases remaining between them. The CDR3 totals 14 residues. The CDR3 DNA is TGTGCCAGCAGCTTGGGACCCCCCCCGCGGATTCAGTACTTC. Encoded protein: CASSLGPPPRIQYF.

The chain employs TRBV6-1 and TRBJ2-7; no firm D call. Trimming took off 7 bases at V and 6 bases at J, with 16 bases between the two ends. The germline V gene encodes CDR1 MNHNS and CDR2 SASEGT. This CDR3 has 13 residues. The CDR3 reads CASNIERTGEQYF. In DNA, the CDR3 is TGTGCCAGCAATATAGAGAGGACGGGCGAGCAGTACTTC.

The V gene is TRBV13, the J gene TRBJ2-3, with 15 bases identical to TRBD2. V shed 1 base and J 4 bases; nucleotides not matched to a gene: 9. From germline, CDR1 is PRHDT and CDR2 FYEKMQ (reference sequence). The CDR3 runs to 19 residues. The CDR3 spells CASSLVGLAGGAGADTQYF. The DNA for the CDR3 is TGTGCCAGCAGCTTAGTGGGACTAGCGGGAGGCGCAGGGGCAGATACGCAGTATTTT.

The chain joins TRBV9 to TRBJ2-7; D tentatively reads TRBD1 or TRBD2 (5 bases each). With 0 bases removed from V and 0 bases from J, the gap between germline ends came to 10 bases. The CDR3 is 15 amino acids. CDR1 and CDR2 (germline): SGDLS, YYNGEE. The CDR3 region is CASSVEWGSSYEQYF. In nucleotides, the CDR3 is TGTGCCAGCAGCGTAGAGTGGGGGTCCTCCTACGAGCAGTACTTC. Based on the CDR3 plus reference TRBV9 and TRBJ2-7, the full variable domain is DSGVTQTPKHLITATGQRVTLRCSPRSGDLSVYWYQQSLDQGLQFLIQYYNGEERAKGNILERFSAQQFPDLHSELNLSSLELGDSALYFCASSVEWGSSYEQYFGPGTRLTVT.

This clone was observed a handful of times. This sequence joins TRBV5-8 and TRBJ2-1; 7 positions match TRBD2. The CDR3 has 16 amino acids. With V trimmed by 4 bases and J by 6 bases, 13 bases remained unmatched. Germline V CDR1 and CDR2: SGHTS, YDEGEE. This chain's CDR3 is CASSESPGLGLNEQFF. The CDR3 nucleotides read TGTGCCAGCAGCGAGAGCCCTGGACTAGGGCTCAATGAGCAGTTCTTC.

This chain links TRBV5-1 with TRBJ2-5, with D perhaps TRBD1 or TRBD2 (5 bases each). Trimming stripped 4 bases from V and 5 bases from J, with 18 bases between. CDR1 is SGHRS, CDR2 YFSETQ, per germline. The CDR3 length is 15 residues. The CDR3 region is CASSEGRSSWETQYF. The CDR3 bases are TGCGCCAGCAGCGAGGGACGGAGTAGTTGGGAGACCCAGTACTTC.

This sequence joins TRBV6-1 and TRBJ2-5, with 9 bases fitting TRBD1. The CDR3 is made up of 14 amino acids. Per germline, CDR1 MNHNS and CDR2 SASEGT. The V gene end was trimmed by 6 bases and the J gene end by 5 bases; junction bases not matched to a gene: 7. CDR3 sequence: CASRPDRGSETQYF. CDR3 nucleotides: TGTGCCAGCAGACCCGACAGGGGGTCGGAGACCCAGTACTTC.

The genes are TRBV2 and TRBJ1-4, with 8 bases lining up with TRBD1. The V segment lost 5 bases and the J segment 6 bases; nucleotides outside the gene matches: 8. Germline lookup yields CDR1 SNHLY and CDR2 FYNNEI. The CDR3 runs 15 residues. The CDR3 here is CASSRTGGTDEKLFF. For the CDR3, the DNA is TGTGCCAGCAGTCGAACAGGGGGGACCGATGAAAAACTGTTTTTT.

The chain carries TRBV28 and TRBJ1-3; D call uncertain. V lost 3 bases, J lost 4 bases, and 13 bases lay in between. The CDR3 is made up of 15 amino acids. Per germline, CDR1 MDHEN and CDR2 SYDVKM. The CDR3 loop is CASSLLSDGGNTIYF. CDR3 coding DNA: TGTGCCAGCAGTTTGTTGAGTGACGGGGGAAACACCATATATTTT.

The gene calls are TRBV28 and TRBJ1-1; D remains unclear. Trimming removed 3 bases from V and 2 bases from J, with 7 bases in between. Germline loops: CDR1 MDHEN, CDR2 SYDVKM. The CDR3 runs to 13 residues. The CDR3 DNA sequence: TGTGCCAGCAGTTTCTCCTCCAACACTGAAGCTTTCTTT. It codes for CASSFSSNTEAFF. Combining the CDR3 with reference TRBV28 and TRBJ1-1 gives the whole variable domain DVKVTQSSRYLVKRTGEKVFLECVQDMDHENMFWYRQDPGLGLRLIYFSYDVKMKEKGDIPEGYSVSREKKERFSLILESASTNQTSMYLCASSFSSNTEAFFGQGTRLTVV.

The chain has TRBV5-4 and TRBJ1-2; D may be TRBD1 (6 bases). Germline V gene data show CDR1 as SGHNT and CDR2 as YYREEE (reference sequence). This CDR3 contains 15 residues. Trimming took off 0 bases at V and 6 bases at J, with 15 bases between the two ends. CDR3 sequence (DNA): TGTGCCAGCAGCTTGGAAGGTGGCAGGGGTAATGGCTACACCTTC. Its translation: CASSLEGGRGNGYTF. Full variable domain (rest looked up from reference TRBV5-4 and TRBJ1-2): ETGVTQSPTHLIKTRGQQVTLRCSSQSGHNTVSWYQQALGQGPQFIFQYYREEENGRGNFPPRFSGLQFPNYSSELNVNALELDDSALYLCASSLEGGRGNGYTFGSGTRLTVV.

This clone is medium-sized in the sample. The chain uses TRBV2 and TRBJ1-1; D ambiguous. The length of the CDR3 is 13 residues. V was pared by 8 bases and J by 0 bases, with 10 bases between. Germline V gene data show CDR1 as SNHLY and CDR2 as FYNNEI. This CDR3 reads CASRGIMNTEAFF. The CDR3 coding sequence is TGTGCCAGCCGTGGAATTATGAACACTGAAGCTTTCTTT. Variable domain in full (rest from reference TRBV2 and TRBJ1-1): EPEVTQTPSHQVTQMGQEVILRCVPISNHLYFYWYRQILGQKVEFLVSFYNNEISEKSEIFDDQFSVERPDGSNFTLKIRSTKLEDSAMYFCASRGIMNTEAFFGQGTRLTVV.

The chain couples TRBV19 to TRBJ2-1, with 8 bases aligning to TRBD1. V lost 8 bases and J lost 8; bases outside the gene matches: 17. In germline, CDR1 is LNHDA, CDR2 SQIVND (reference sequence). The CDR3 is made up of 16 amino acids. This CDR3 reads CASGNSGTGGEHEQFF. Written as DNA, the CDR3 is TGTGCCAGTGGGAATTCCGGGACAGGAGGGGAACATGAGCAGTTCTTC.